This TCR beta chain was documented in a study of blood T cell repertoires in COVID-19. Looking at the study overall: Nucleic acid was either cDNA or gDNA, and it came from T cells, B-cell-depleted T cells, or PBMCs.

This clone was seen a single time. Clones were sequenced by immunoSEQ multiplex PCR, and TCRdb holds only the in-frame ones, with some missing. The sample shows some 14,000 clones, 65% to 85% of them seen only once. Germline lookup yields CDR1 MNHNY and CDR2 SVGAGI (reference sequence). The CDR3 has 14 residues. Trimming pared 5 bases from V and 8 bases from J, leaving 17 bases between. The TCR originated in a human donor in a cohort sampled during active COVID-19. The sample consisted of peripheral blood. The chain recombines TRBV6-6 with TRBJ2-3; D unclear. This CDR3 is CASSPPFEARTQYF. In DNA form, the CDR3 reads TGTGCCAGCAGTCCCCCCTTCGAAGCCCGTACGCAGTATTTT.